The 24 T cell receptor beta chains below come from one sample, sequenced in a study of blood T cell repertoires in COVID-19. The repertoire was sequenced with immunoSEQ multiplex PCR; TCRdb's copy has only in-frame clones and lacks some. Of 390,000 or so clones in the sample, around 87% were seen once. The specimen was PBMCs or T cells enriched from blood (not recorded which). These receptors all stem from a man between 18 and 29 years old who had recovered from COVID-19.

The gene calls are TRBV5-1 and TRBJ2-5; TRBD1 agrees at 9 bases. This CDR3 region has 14 residues. The V segment lost 9 bases and the J segment 3 bases; nucleotides outside the gene matches: 9. Germline CDR1 SGHRS, CDR2 YFSETQ. The CDR3 region is CATAPGQGKETQYF. The CDR3 coding sequence is TGCGCCACCGCCCCGGGACAGGGAAAAGAGACCCAGTACTTC.

The chain recombines TRBV27 with TRBJ2-7, with TRBD1 matching 11 bases. Germline values: CDR1 MNHEY, CDR2 SMNVEV (reference sequence). The trim removed 4 bases at V and 6 bases at J, leaving 2 bases unmatched. CDR3 length equals 13 residues. This chain's CDR3 is CASSWTGGTEQYF. DNA for the CDR3: TGTGCCAGCAGTTGGACAGGGGGCACCGAGCAGTACTTC.

The V and J genes are TRBV6-6 and TRBJ1-2, with 7 bases that match TRBD1. CDR3 length equals 12 residues. The germline V gene has CDR1 MNHNY and CDR2 SVGAGI (reference sequence). V shed 7 bases, J shed 8 bases, and the junction held 7 bases outside the gene matches. CDR3 sequence: CASTMGQRGYTF. CDR3 DNA: TGTGCCAGCACCATGGGACAGAGAGGCTACACCTTC.

CDR3 bases: TGTGCCAGCAGCGGAAGAGGAGGGCTAAACACAGATACGCAGTATTTT. Amino acid sequence: CASSGRGGLNTDTQYF. The chain combines TRBV9 with TRBJ2-3; TRBD2 might be the D (6 bases). V lost 3 bases and J lost 2, with 16 bases in between. This CDR3 is built from 16 residues. Germline V gene lookup returns CDR1 SGDLS and CDR2 YYNGEE.

V and J are TRBV19 and TRBJ2-5; D may be TRBD1 (6 bases). Trimming took 3 bases from V and 5 from J, leaving 16 bases between them. This CDR3 region has 15 residues. CDR1 LNHDA and CDR2 SQIVND come from the germline V gene (reference sequence). CDR3 in DNA: TGTGCCAGTAGTATCCCAGGGGTAACGGTCGAGACCCAGTACTTC. Its protein product is CASSIPGVTVETQYF.

The genes are TRBV28 and TRBJ2-3, with TRBD2 matching over 9 bases. The V and J ends lost 3 bases and 4 bases, in that order; junction bases with no gene match: 8. Germline assignment: CDR1 MDHEN and CDR2 SYDVKM. The length of the CDR3 is 16 residues. CDR3 in DNA: TGTGCCAGCAGTTTCCGACCGGGACTAGCTGCAGATACGCAGTATTTT. Protein product: CASSFRPGLAADTQYF.

This clone appeared a few times. The rearrangement uses TRBV5-1 and TRBJ2-1, with 11 bases lining up with TRBD1. This CDR3 region has 17 residues. Losses at the gene ends were 3 bases for V and 1 base for J; bases not matched to a gene: 6. The germline V gene has CDR1 SGHRS and CDR2 YFSETQ. The chain's CDR3 is CASSSFGQGASYNEQFF. As DNA, the CDR3 is TGCGCCAGCAGCTCCTTCGGACAGGGGGCATCCTACAATGAGCAGTTCTTC.

This chain connects TRBV28 to TRBJ2-3; 10 bases are shared with TRBD2. The CDR3 length is 16 residues. V trimming: 2 bases; J trimming: 1 base; junction bases outside the gene matches: 3. Germline V CDR1 and CDR2: MDHEN, SYDVKM. In nucleotides, the CDR3 is TGTGCCAGCAGTTTACCTAGCGGGAGTGGCACAGATACGCAGTATTTT. It is translated as CASSLPSGSGTDTQYF.

The rearrangement links TRBV11-2 to TRBJ1-1, with 9 positions matching TRBD1. J lost 9 bases, V lost 4 bases, and 3 bases had no gene match. The CDR3 length is 12 residues. The V gene's germline CDR1 is SGHAT and CDR2 FQNNGV. CDR3: CASSSGTGKAFF. In nucleotides, the CDR3 is TGTGCCAGCAGCTCAGGGACAGGGAAAGCTTTCTTT.

This chain uses TRBV4-3 with TRBJ2-5; a possible D gene is TRBD1 (6 bases). V lost 0 bases and J lost 7, with 9 bases in between. This CDR3 has 13 residues. CDR1 is LGHNA and CDR2 is YSLEER in the germline V gene. The DNA of the CDR3 is TGCGCCAGCAGCCAAGAACCACAGGGGACCCAGTACTTC. As protein: CASSQEPQGTQYF.

The V and J genes are TRBV25-1 and TRBJ1-3; TRBD1 matches 7 bases. J lost 2 bases, V lost 5 bases, and 9 bases had no gene match. CDR3 length: 16 amino acids. Germline loops: CDR1 MGHDK, CDR2 SYGVNS. CDR3 sequence (DNA): TGTGCCAGCAGTCGAACCAGGGGGTTCCCTGGAAACACCATATATTTT. Protein: CASSRTRGFPGNTIYF.

The chain has TRBV28 and TRBJ2-5, with 16 bases that match TRBD2. Germline-derived CDR1 and CDR2 are MDHEN and SYDVKM. CDR3 size: 17 residues. Trimming cost V 3 bases and J 5 bases; bases outside gene matches: 6. CDR3 bases: TGTGCCAGCAGTTTGGGACTAGCGGGGGGGCCCGGGGAGACCCAGTACTTC. Translation gives CASSLGLAGGPGETQYF.

The J gene is TRBJ1-5, the V gene TRBV7-7, with a tentative D call TRBD1 (6 bases). Trimming cost V 1 base and J 5 bases, with 18 bases left between them. The CDR3 consists of 17 residues. Germline lookup yields CDR1 SSHAT and CDR2 FNYEAQ (reference sequence). In DNA, the CDR3 is TGTGCCAGCAGCTTAGGGCCCTTGGGGGGGGCGGATCAGCCCCAGCATTTT. This encodes CASSLGPLGGADQPQHF.

In its sample, this clone was seen once. CDR3 sequence: CASSNGGGRWAQYF. Here the CDR3 DNA reads TGCGCCAGCAGCAACGGCGGTGGCCGGTGGGCCCAGTACTTC. The chain employs TRBV5-1 and TRBJ2-5, with D unresolved. Trimming shortened V by 4 bases and J by 9 bases, and 19 bases separated the two germline ends. This CDR3 is 14 amino acids long. In germline, CDR1 is SGHRS, CDR2 YFSETQ. The whole variable domain, remainder taken from reference TRBV5-1 and TRBJ2-5, is KAGVTQTPRYLIKTRGQQVTLSCSPISGHRSVSWYQQTPGQGLQFLFEYFSETQRNKGNFPGRFSGRQFSNSRSEMNVSTLELGDSALYLCASSNGGGRWAQYFGPGTRLLVL.

The V gene is TRBV19, the J gene TRBJ1-2, with D perhaps matching TRBD1 (6 bases). The CDR3 length is 15 residues. Germline values: CDR1 LNHDA, CDR2 SQIVND (reference sequence). V lost 5 bases, J lost 6 bases, and 19 bases lay in between. For the CDR3, the DNA is TGTGCCAGTAGTCCTGGGACACAGGACGTCGATGGCTACACCTTC. Residues: CASSPGTQDVDGYTF.

J is TRBJ2-2 and V is TRBV7-3; possibly TRBD1 for D (5 bases). The CDR3 covers 13 residues. Deletions cut 7 bases from V and 5 bases from J, with 11 bases between. Germline V CDR1 and CDR2: SGHTA, FQGTGA. The CDR3 bases are TGTGCCAGCACCCAGGGTGGGACCGGGGAGCTGTTTTTT. This encodes CASTQGGTGELFF.

The J gene is TRBJ2-2, the V gene TRBV12-3 or TRBV12-4; D call uncertain. CDR3 length: 12 amino acids. V was trimmed by 5 bases and J by 3 bases, leaving 4 bases between them. The CDR3 sequence: CASSRDTGELFF. The CDR3 nucleotides read TGTGCCAGCAGTCGGGACACCGGGGAGCTGTTTTTT.

A single count supports this clone. The chain combines TRBV4-1 with TRBJ1-1; 8 bases line up with TRBD1. Losses at the gene ends were 0 bases for V and 4 bases for J; bases not matched to a gene: 1. The CDR3 loop spans 14 amino acids. Germline lookup yields CDR1 MGHRA and CDR2 YSYEKL. CDR3 sequence: CASSQDRGLTEAFF. The CDR3 DNA follows: TGCGCCAGCAGCCAAGACAGGGGGCTCACTGAAGCTTTCTTT.

The chain has TRBV5-1 and TRBJ1-5; 8 bases fit TRBD1. With V trimmed by 0 bases and J by 5 bases, 4 bases remained unmatched. Germline CDR1 and CDR2: SGHRS and YFSETQ. This CDR3 has 15 amino acids. CDR3 in amino acids: CASSLASGGDQPQHF. The CDR3 DNA reads TGCGCCAGCAGCTTGGCCTCAGGGGGCGATCAGCCCCAGCATTTT.

This sequence joins TRBV6-6 and TRBJ1-6; 8 bases agree with TRBD1. Germline trimming cut 8 bases from V and 2 bases from J; bases unmatched to any gene: 8. CDR3 length: 16 amino acids. Germline V gene lookup returns CDR1 MNHNY and CDR2 SVGAGI (reference sequence). In DNA form, the CDR3 reads TGTGCCAGCGGGGACAGGCCACCAGCCTATAATTCACCCCTCCACTTT. It yields the protein CASGDRPPAYNSPLHF.

This clone was seen a single time. The chain recombines TRBV9 with TRBJ2-7, with D unresolved. V was trimmed by 0 bases and J by 0 bases, leaving 13 bases between them. Germline CDR1 is SGDLS and CDR2 is YYNGEE. The length of the CDR3 is 16 residues. CDR3 coding DNA: TGTGCCAGCAGCGTAGCCCCCGGGTCCACCTCCTACGAGCAGTACTTC. Translating it yields CASSVAPGSTSYEQYF.

This rearrangement joins TRBV5-6 to TRBJ1-4, with D possibly being TRBD1 (5 bases). In germline, CDR1 is SGHDT, CDR2 YYEEEE. This CDR3 is built from 19 residues. The V end was cut by 0 bases, the J end by 6 bases, with 24 bases between. Here the CDR3 DNA reads TGTGCCAGCAGCTTGGCCCCGTCTTCCTTCGACAGAAGACATGAAAAACTGTTTTTT. Translated, it gives CASSLAPSSFDRRHEKLFF.

CDR3 protein: CASESGGAADTQYF. CDR3 DNA: TGCGCCAGTGAGAGCGGGGGGGCAGCAGATACGCAGTATTTT. The J gene is TRBJ2-3, the V gene TRBV5-1, with 10 bases fitting TRBD2. The germline CDR1 and CDR2 sequences are SGHRS and YFSETQ. The CDR3 contains 14 residues. V lost 8 bases and J lost 4; bases outside the gene matches: 7.

The CDR3 DNA is TGTGCCAGTACCGTGACTAGCGGGGGAACCTACGAGCAGTACTTC. The encoded protein is CASTVTSGGTYEQYF. This chain connects TRBV19 to TRBJ2-7, with 12 bases that match TRBD2. V lost 7 bases to trimming and J lost 2 bases; unmatched junction nucleotides: 6. CDR3 size: 15 residues. Germline V gene sequence: CDR1 LNHDA, CDR2 SQIVND (reference sequence).